This T cell receptor (beta chain) was sequenced for a study of Graves' ophthalmopathy and Graves' hyperthyroidism. CDR1 SGHTS and CDR2 YDEGEE come from the germline V gene. V was shortened by 3 bases and J by 3 bases, with 15 bases between the two germline ends. The CDR3 sequence is 15 residues long. The TCR beta CDR3 regions underwent amplification from RNA transcripts. HTBI primers primed a first-round RT-PCR, and a second-round multiplex PCR followed. Each CDR3 protein is one row after TCRdb ran MiXCR on the multiplex PCR reads. In the table there are around 590,000 distinct CDR3 sequences, 39% of which are singletons.

V and J are TRBV5-8 and TRBJ2-5; either TRBD1 or TRBD2 may supply D (7 bases each). The source is an adult man with Graves' hyperthyroidism. Material for sequencing was peripheral blood or thyroid tissue (not recorded which). CDR3 residues: CASSWKTGTKETQYF. CDR3 in DNA: TGTGCCAGCAGCTGGAAGACAGGGACTAAAGAGACCCAGTACTTC.